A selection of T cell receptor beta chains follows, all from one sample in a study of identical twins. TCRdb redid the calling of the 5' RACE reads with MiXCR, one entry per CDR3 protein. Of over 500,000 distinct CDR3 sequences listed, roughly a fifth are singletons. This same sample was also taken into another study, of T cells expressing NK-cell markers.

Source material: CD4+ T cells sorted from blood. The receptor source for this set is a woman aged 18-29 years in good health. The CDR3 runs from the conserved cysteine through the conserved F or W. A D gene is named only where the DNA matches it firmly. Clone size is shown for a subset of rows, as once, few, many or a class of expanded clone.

CDR3nt: TGTGCCAGCAGCCCTAGGACAGGGCAAGAGACCCAGTACTTC
CDR3aa: CASSPRTGQETQYF
abundance: few
d_gene: TRBD1
v_gene: TRBV7-9
j_gene: TRBJ2-5

CDR3nt: TGCGCCAGCAGCCAAGGGCCGGCCTACAATGAGCAGTTCTTC
CDR3aa: CASSQGPAYNEQFF
abundance: -
d_gene: -
v_gene: TRBV4-1
j_gene: TRBJ2-1

CDR3nt: TGTGCCAGCAGCTTAGGCCGAGGAGGGAATCAGCCCCAGCATTTT
CDR3aa: CASSLGRGGNQPQHF
abundance: -
d_gene: -
v_gene: TRBV7-9
j_gene: TRBJ1-5

CDR3nt: TGTGCCAGCAGTTCAACCAAGCTGCGTGAGACCCAGTACTTC
CDR3aa: CASSSTKLRETQYF
abundance: few
d_gene: -
v_gene: TRBV12-3/TRBV12-4
j_gene: TRBJ2-5

CDR3nt: TGCAGTGCTAGAGACAGCCTGCACAGCGTCAGACTCAGCTCCTATAATTCACCCCTCCACTTT
CDR3aa: CSARDSLHSVRLSSYNSPLHF
abundance: many
d_gene: -
v_gene: TRBV20-1
j_gene: TRBJ1-6

CDR3nt: TGTGCCAGCTCACCCGACCAGGACAGTAACACTGAAGCTTTCTTT
CDR3aa: CASSPDQDSNTEAFF
abundance: -
d_gene: -
v_gene: TRBV18
j_gene: TRBJ1-1

CDR3nt: TGTGCCAGCTTTCAGGGGGCGATCACAGATACGCAGTATTTT
CDR3aa: CASFQGAITDTQYF
abundance: -
d_gene: TRBD1
v_gene: TRBV7-9
j_gene: TRBJ2-3

CDR3nt: TGTGCCAGCAGTGCCCAAGGGAGCGGCACCTATGGCTACACCTTC
CDR3aa: CASSAQGSGTYGYTF
abundance: -
d_gene: -
v_gene: TRBV25-1
j_gene: TRBJ1-2

CDR3nt: TGTGCCAGCAGTGCCGGACTAGCGAGGGTCACCGGGGAGCTGTTTTTT
CDR3aa: CASSAGLARVTGELFF
abundance: -
d_gene: TRBD2
v_gene: TRBV2
j_gene: TRBJ2-2

CDR3nt: TGTGCCAGCAGCCCCGACAGGCGTCAAGAGACCCAGTACTTC
CDR3aa: CASSPDRRQETQYF
abundance: few
d_gene: -
v_gene: TRBV7-2
j_gene: TRBJ2-5

CDR3nt: TGTGCCAGCAGTGGGGACTGGCTCAGAGACTCCTACGAGCAGTACTTC
CDR3aa: CASSGDWLRDSYEQYF
abundance: -
d_gene: -
v_gene: TRBV12-3/TRBV12-4
j_gene: TRBJ2-7

CDR3nt: TGCAGTGTGGGGTACCTTAGCACAGATACGCAGTATTTT
CDR3aa: CSVGYLSTDTQYF
abundance: few
d_gene: -
v_gene: TRBV20-1
j_gene: TRBJ2-3

CDR3nt: TGTGCCAGCAGCCCCTGGGTGGGGGTTAATGAGCAGTTCTTC
CDR3aa: CASSPWVGVNEQFF
abundance: -
d_gene: -
v_gene: TRBV7-9
j_gene: TRBJ2-1

CDR3nt: TGTGCCAGCAGCAGCTCGGCGGGAAGGGAGACCCAGTACTTC
CDR3aa: CASSSSAGRETQYF
abundance: few
d_gene: -
v_gene: TRBV7-2
j_gene: TRBJ2-5

CDR3nt: TGCAGTTCCGGGACTAGCGGGAGGAATACGCAGTATTTT
CDR3aa: CSSGTSGRNTQYF
abundance: -
d_gene: TRBD2
v_gene: TRBV20-1
j_gene: TRBJ2-3

CDR3nt: TGTGCCAGCAGCTTCGGACAGGGCCTCTATGGCTACACCTTC
CDR3aa: CASSFGQGLYGYTF
abundance: few
d_gene: TRBD1
v_gene: TRBV7-8
j_gene: TRBJ1-2

CDR3nt: TGCAGTGCTAGAGATATTCAAGGGATTAATGAAAAACTGTTTTTT
CDR3aa: CSARDIQGINEKLFF
abundance: few
d_gene: -
v_gene: TRBV20-1
j_gene: TRBJ1-4

CDR3nt: TGTGCCATCTCTAGCGGGGGGCCTACAGATACGCAGTATTTT
CDR3aa: CAISSGGPTDTQYF
abundance: many
d_gene: TRBD2
v_gene: TRBV10-3
j_gene: TRBJ2-3

CDR3nt: TGCAGCGGTACACAGGGGAACTATGGCTACACCTTC
CDR3aa: CSGTQGNYGYTF
abundance: few
d_gene: TRBD1
v_gene: TRBV29-1
j_gene: TRBJ1-2

CDR3nt: TGCAGTGCTATTGGGGGACAGGGTGGCTATGGCTACACCTTC
CDR3aa: CSAIGGQGGYGYTF
abundance: many
d_gene: TRBD1
v_gene: TRBV20-1
j_gene: TRBJ1-2

CDR3nt: TGTGCCAGCACCCGGACTAGCGGGGACAATGAGCAGTTCTTC
CDR3aa: CASTRTSGDNEQFF
abundance: few
d_gene: TRBD2
v_gene: TRBV7-2
j_gene: TRBJ2-1

CDR3nt: TGTGCCAGCAGCTTACAGCGGAGAGGCAATGAGCAGTTCTTC
CDR3aa: CASSLQRRGNEQFF
abundance: few
d_gene: -
v_gene: TRBV7-9
j_gene: TRBJ2-1

CDR3nt: TGCAGTGCTATGACTAGCGCCCGCACAGATACGCAGTATTTT
CDR3aa: CSAMTSARTDTQYF
abundance: -
d_gene: TRBD2
v_gene: TRBV20-1
j_gene: TRBJ2-3

CDR3nt: TGTGCCAGCAGCCGGAACAGAGGAGAGTCCTACGAGCAGTACTTC
CDR3aa: CASSRNRGESYEQYF
abundance: -
d_gene: -
v_gene: TRBV3-1
j_gene: TRBJ2-7

CDR3nt: TGCAGCGCACAGTCGGTACCCACGCTCACCGGGGAGCTGTTTTTT
CDR3aa: CSAQSVPTLTGELFF
abundance: -
d_gene: -
v_gene: TRBV29-1
j_gene: TRBJ2-2

CDR3nt: TGCGCCAGCAGCTTGGGGACAGGGAGTACGAACTATGGCTACACCTTC
CDR3aa: CASSLGTGSTNYGYTF
abundance: -
d_gene: TRBD1
v_gene: TRBV5-1
j_gene: TRBJ1-2

CDR3nt: TGCGCCAGCAGCTTGGACAGCTCCTACGGGCAGTACTTC
CDR3aa: CASSLDSSYGQYF
abundance: -
d_gene: -
v_gene: TRBV5-1
j_gene: TRBJ2-7

CDR3nt: TGTGCCAGCAGTCCTTTCACTGGGATGAATCAGCCCCAGCATTTT
CDR3aa: CASSPFTGMNQPQHF
abundance: few
d_gene: -
v_gene: TRBV12-3/TRBV12-4
j_gene: TRBJ1-5

CDR3nt: TGCAGTGCTGGGGGACATAGCTCCTACGAGCAGTACTTC
CDR3aa: CSAGGHSSYEQYF
abundance: -
d_gene: -
v_gene: TRBV20-1
j_gene: TRBJ2-7

CDR3nt: TGTGCCAGCAGTTTATTCCCTTGGGGGGCGCAGTATTTT
CDR3aa: CASSLFPWGAQYF
abundance: -
d_gene: -
v_gene: TRBV27
j_gene: TRBJ2-3

CDR3nt: TGCAGTGCTACCGGGACAGGGGTCTATCAGCCCCAGCATTTT
CDR3aa: CSATGTGVYQPQHF
abundance: -
d_gene: TRBD1
v_gene: TRBV20-1
j_gene: TRBJ1-5

CDR3nt: TGCGCCAGCAGCCTGAACCCTCGGGGGAGTAATGAAAAACTGTTTTTT
CDR3aa: CASSLNPRGSNEKLFF
abundance: few
d_gene: -
v_gene: TRBV5-1
j_gene: TRBJ1-4

CDR3nt: TGCGCCAGCAGGATCGGCAGGGGGAACACTGAAGCTTTCTTT
CDR3aa: CASRIGRGNTEAFF
abundance: few
d_gene: -
v_gene: TRBV5-1
j_gene: TRBJ1-1

CDR3nt: TGTGCCACCCTACGACAGGGCCTCACCGGGGAGCTGTTTTTT
CDR3aa: CATLRQGLTGELFF
abundance: few
d_gene: TRBD1
v_gene: TRBV10-3
j_gene: TRBJ2-2

CDR3nt: TGCAGTGCTCTCTTGGGCGGGGAGGGCACAGATACGCAGTATTTT
CDR3aa: CSALLGGEGTDTQYF
abundance: many
d_gene: -
v_gene: TRBV20-1
j_gene: TRBJ2-3

CDR3nt: TGTGCCAGCAGTATAGGGGTAGCGGGGGGGCATGAGACCCAGTACTTC
CDR3aa: CASSIGVAGGHETQYF
abundance: -
d_gene: TRBD2
v_gene: TRBV12-3/TRBV12-4
j_gene: TRBJ2-5